This T cell receptor (beta chain) comes out of a study of shared clonotypes between healthy human individuals. Sequencing was performed with immunoSEQ multiplex PCR; in TCRdb, only in-frame clones are kept and a portion is missing. Among some 2.3 million clones listed, 80% to 95% were seen once. The CDR3 has 12 residues. V gave up 1 base and J gave up 5 bases, with 2 bases separating them. Germline V gives CDR1 LGHNA, CDR2 YSLEER. Input material: naive CD4+ T cells from PBMCs. The subset denotes: CD45RA+ positively selected. This chain links TRBV4-3 with TRBJ2-2, with D unclear. The TCR originated in a man between 18 and 29 years old in good health. Some clones in this sample may be carry-over from other donors' samples. CDR3 loop: CASSQVTGELFF. In nucleotides, the CDR3 is TGCGCCAGCAGCCAAGTTACCGGGGAGCTGTTTTTT.